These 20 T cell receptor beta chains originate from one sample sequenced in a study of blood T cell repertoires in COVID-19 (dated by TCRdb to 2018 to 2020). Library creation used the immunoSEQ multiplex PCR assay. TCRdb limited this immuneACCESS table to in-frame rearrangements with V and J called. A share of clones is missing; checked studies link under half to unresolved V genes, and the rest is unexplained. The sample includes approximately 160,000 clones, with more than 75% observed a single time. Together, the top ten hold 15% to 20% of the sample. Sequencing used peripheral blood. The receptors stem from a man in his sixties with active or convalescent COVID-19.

As DNA, the CDR3 is TGTGCCAGCAGCTTATGGACAGGGAGGGGGGATAACTATGGCTACACCTTC. Translating it yields CASSLWTGRGDNYGYTF. The V and J genes are TRBV7-2 and TRBJ1-2, with 8 positions matching TRBD1. The CDR3 covers 17 residues. Losses at the gene ends were 2 bases for V and 1 base for J; bases not matched to a gene: 9. Germline CDR1 is SGHTA and CDR2 is FQGNSA.

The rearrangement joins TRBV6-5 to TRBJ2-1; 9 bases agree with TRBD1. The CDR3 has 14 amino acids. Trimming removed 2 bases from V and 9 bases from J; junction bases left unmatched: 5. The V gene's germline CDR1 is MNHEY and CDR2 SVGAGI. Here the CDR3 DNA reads TGTGCCAGCAGTTACCAAACAGGGGGCTTTGAGCAGTTCTTC. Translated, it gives CASSYQTGGFEQFF.

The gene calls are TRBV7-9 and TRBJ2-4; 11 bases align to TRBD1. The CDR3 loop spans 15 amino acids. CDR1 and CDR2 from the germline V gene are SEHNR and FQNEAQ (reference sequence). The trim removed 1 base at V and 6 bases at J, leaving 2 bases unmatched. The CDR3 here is CASSLVGTGGNIQYF. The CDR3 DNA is TGTGCCAGCAGCTTAGTTGGGACAGGGGGAAACATTCAGTACTTC.

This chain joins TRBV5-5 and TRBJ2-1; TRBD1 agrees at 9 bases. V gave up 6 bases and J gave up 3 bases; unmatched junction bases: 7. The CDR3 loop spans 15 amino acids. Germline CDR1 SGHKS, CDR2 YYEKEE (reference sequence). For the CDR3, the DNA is TGTGCCAGCATATCGGGACAGGGTTACTACAATGAGCAGTTCTTC. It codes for CASISGQGYYNEQFF.

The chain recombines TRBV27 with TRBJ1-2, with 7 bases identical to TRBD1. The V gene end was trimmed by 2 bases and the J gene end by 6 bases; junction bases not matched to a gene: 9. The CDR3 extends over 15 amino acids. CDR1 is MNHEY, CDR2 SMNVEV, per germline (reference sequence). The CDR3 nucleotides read TGTGCCAGCAGTTTAACACAGGGGAGAAGTGATGGCTACACCTTC. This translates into CASSLTQGRSDGYTF.

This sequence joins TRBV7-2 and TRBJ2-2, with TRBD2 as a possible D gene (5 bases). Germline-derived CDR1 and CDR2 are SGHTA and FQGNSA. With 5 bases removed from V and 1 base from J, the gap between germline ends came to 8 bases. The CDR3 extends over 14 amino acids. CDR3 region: CASSPSGNTGELFF. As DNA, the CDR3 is TGTGCCAGCAGCCCAAGCGGGAACACCGGGGAGCTGTTTTTT.

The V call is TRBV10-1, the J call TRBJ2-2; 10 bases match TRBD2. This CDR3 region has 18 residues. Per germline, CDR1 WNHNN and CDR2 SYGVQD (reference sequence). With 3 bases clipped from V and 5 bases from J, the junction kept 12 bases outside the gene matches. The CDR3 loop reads CASSDEASGSVMTGELFF. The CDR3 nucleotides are TGCGCCAGCAGTGATGAGGCTAGCGGGAGCGTTATGACCGGGGAGCTGTTTTTT.

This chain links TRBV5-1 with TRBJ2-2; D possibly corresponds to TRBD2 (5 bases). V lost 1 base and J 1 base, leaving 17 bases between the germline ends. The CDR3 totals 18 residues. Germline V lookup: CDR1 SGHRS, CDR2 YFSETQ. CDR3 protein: CASSLIPRGARNTGELFF. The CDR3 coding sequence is TGCGCCAGCAGCTTGATTCCTCGGGGAGCGAGGAACACCGGGGAGCTGTTTTTT.

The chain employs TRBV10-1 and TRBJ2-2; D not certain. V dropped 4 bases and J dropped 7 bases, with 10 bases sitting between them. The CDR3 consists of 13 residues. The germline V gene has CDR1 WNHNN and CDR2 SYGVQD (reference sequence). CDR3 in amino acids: CASSGMSGGELFF. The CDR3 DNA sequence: TGCGCCAGCAGTGGGATGTCAGGCGGGGAGCTGTTTTTT.

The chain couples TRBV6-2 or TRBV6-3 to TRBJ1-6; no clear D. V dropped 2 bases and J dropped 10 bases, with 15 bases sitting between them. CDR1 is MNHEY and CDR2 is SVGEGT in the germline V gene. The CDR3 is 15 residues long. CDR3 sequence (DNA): TGTGCCAGCAGTTACCGCACAGCGGGAAACTCACCCCTCCACTTT. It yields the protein CASSYRTAGNSPLHF.

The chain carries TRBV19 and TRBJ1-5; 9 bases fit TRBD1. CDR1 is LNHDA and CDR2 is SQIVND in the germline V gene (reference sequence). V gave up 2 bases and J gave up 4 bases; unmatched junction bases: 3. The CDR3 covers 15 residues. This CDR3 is CASSILQGANQPQHF. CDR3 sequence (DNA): TGTGCCAGTAGTATATTACAGGGGGCTAATCAGCCCCAGCATTTT.

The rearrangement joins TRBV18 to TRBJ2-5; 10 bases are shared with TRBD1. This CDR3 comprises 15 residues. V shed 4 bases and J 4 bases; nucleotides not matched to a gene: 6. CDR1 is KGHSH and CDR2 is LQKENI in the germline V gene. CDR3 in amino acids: CASSQSRDRGETQYF. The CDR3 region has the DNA TGTGCCAGCTCACAGTCCCGGGACAGGGGAGAGACCCAGTACTTC.

The CDR3 sequence is CAPPGGLAEYEQYF. CDR3 DNA: TGCGCCCCCCCCGGGGGACTAGCGGAATACGAGCAGTACTTC. The chain links TRBV10-1 to TRBJ2-7; 11 positions agree with TRBD2. The V segment lost 11 bases and the J segment 4 bases; nucleotides outside the gene matches: 10. Germline V gives CDR1 WNHNN, CDR2 SYGVQD (reference sequence). The CDR3 consists of 14 residues.

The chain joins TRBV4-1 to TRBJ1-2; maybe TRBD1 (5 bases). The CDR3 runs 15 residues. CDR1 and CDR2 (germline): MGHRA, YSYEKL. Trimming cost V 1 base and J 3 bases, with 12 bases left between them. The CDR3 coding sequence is TGCGCCAGCAGCCAAGGTGATCAGGGATACTATGGCTACACCTTC. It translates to CASSQGDQGYYGYTF.

The CDR3 DNA reads TGTGCCAGCAGCCGGGGACAGGGGGCATCAGGGGCCAACGTCCTGACTTTC. This codes for CASSRGQGASGANVLTF. The chain couples TRBV3-1 (or the pseudogene TRBV3-2) to TRBJ2-6; 12 positions agree with TRBD1. The germline V gene encodes CDR1 LGHDT and CDR2 YNNKEL (reference sequence). This CDR3 has 17 residues. The junction had 5 bases not matched to a gene; V was cut back by 4 bases and J by 4 bases.

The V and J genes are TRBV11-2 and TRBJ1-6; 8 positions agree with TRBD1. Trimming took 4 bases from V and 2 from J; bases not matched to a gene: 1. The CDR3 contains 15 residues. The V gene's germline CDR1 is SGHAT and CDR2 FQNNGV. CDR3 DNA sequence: TGTGCCAGCAGCTCAGGGGGCACCTATAATTCACCCCTCCACTTT. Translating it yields CASSSGGTYNSPLHF.

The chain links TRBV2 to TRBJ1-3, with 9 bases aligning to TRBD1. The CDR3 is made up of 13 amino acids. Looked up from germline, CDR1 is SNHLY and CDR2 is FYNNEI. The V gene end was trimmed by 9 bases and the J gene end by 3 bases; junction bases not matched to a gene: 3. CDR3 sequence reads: CARGTGNGNTIYF. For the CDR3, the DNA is TGTGCCAGAGGGACAGGGAATGGAAACACCATATATTTT.

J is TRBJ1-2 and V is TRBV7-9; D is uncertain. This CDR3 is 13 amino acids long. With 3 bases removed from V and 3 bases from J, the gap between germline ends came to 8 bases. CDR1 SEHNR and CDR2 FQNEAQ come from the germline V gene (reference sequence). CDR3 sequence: CASSFSTYYGYTF. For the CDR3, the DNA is TGTGCCAGCAGCTTCTCTACCTACTATGGCTACACCTTC.

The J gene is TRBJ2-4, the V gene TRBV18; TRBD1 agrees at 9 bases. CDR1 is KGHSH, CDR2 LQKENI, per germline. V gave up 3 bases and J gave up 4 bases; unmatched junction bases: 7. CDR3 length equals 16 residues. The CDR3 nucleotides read TGTGCCAGCTCACCTGGGACAGGGTTGGCAAAAAACATTCAGTACTTC. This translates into CASSPGTGLAKNIQYF.

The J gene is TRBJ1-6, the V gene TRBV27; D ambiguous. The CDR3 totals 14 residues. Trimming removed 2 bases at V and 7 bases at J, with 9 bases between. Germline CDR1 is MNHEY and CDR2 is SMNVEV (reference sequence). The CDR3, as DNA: TGTGCCAGCAGTTTAGTAAGGAGGAATTCACCCCTCCACTTT. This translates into CASSLVRRNSPLHF.